This TCR beta chain was sequenced in a study of vaccination and CD4 T cells after COVID-19. This CDR3 contains 13 residues. Trimming took off 6 bases at V and 0 bases at J, with 9 bases between the two ends. As concerns this clonotype: Its specificity is unknown.

Findings and limits, study-wide: Median SARS-CoV-2-reactive clonotype numbers rose nonsignificantly, 21 to 38.

Treatment here: 10-day PBMC culture with coronavirus spike peptide pools or control peptides (ViraFEST assay). Investigators obtained the unexposed donor's CD4+ T cells before the COVID-19 pandemic (2011-2018). Per-well cultures of some 2 million PBMCs received 9.5 to 10 IU/ml IL-2 and about 9.6 ug/ml peptide pools. Cultured CD4+ T-cell DNA underwent Oncomine TCR Beta short-read sequencing. Investigators isolated genomic DNA from cultured CD4+ T cells. MiXCR was run by TCRdb on the PCR reads, yielding one entry per CDR3 protein. The sample includes about 8,100 distinct CDR3 sequences, roughly 59% of them seen just once.

The chain couples TRBV12-3 or TRBV12-4 to TRBJ2-7; possible D gene TRBD2, 6 bases. This sequence originates from a human donor in good health. Sequenced input: CD4+ T cells from blood, cultured in vitro. The CDR3: CASRGRTSYEQYF. The CDR3 bases are TGTGCCAGCAGGGGGAGGACCTCCTACGAGCAGTACTTC.